This T cell receptor (beta chain) originates from a study of T cell repertoires in cytomegalovirus infection. Study at large: Indications of both CMV infection and matching HLA type were provided by public TCR beta signatures. Study results and limitations: HLA-C-restricted TCR beta clonotypes specific for CMV led the ex vivo response. Pooled public TCR beta family frequency picked out CMV carriers with the relevant HLA.

TCRdb fed the reads into MiXCR, producing one record per CDR3 protein. The data show approximately 490,000 distinct CDR3 sequences, over 9% seen once. This CDR3 is 15 amino acids long. CDR1 and CDR2 from the germline V gene are SGHTA and FQGTGA. V lost 1 base and J 9 bases, leaving 16 bases between the germline ends. This clonotype came up many times. Its specificity is not known. The source material was PBMCs. The chain has TRBV7-3 and TRBJ1-5; TRBD1 might be the D (6 bases). The clonotype was recovered from a human donor in good health (CMV status not recorded). Some clones in this sample may be carry-over from other donors' samples. CDR3 in amino acids: CASSLKITGRRPQHF. As DNA, the CDR3 is TGTGCCAGCAGCTTAAAAATCACAGGGAGAAGGCCCCAGCATTTT.